This T cell receptor (beta chain) was captured by sequencing in a study of beta chain features in type 1 diabetes. Whole-study findings and limits: In comparison with healthy donors, patients had naive, central memory and Treg TCRB repertoires that appeared more similar. There was no resolution here of whether HLA type influences TCRB rearrangement.

This clone has more than one count but fewer than ten. Its matching antigen is unknown. V lost 0 bases and J lost 4, with 19 bases in between. CDR3 length: 17 amino acids. Sequencing targeted expressed TCRB transcripts, as all isolated RNA had been reverse transcribed. Here immunoSEQ multiplex PCR was the method, and the copy in TCRdb shows in-frame clones only, minus some. In the table there are about 220,000 clones, approximately 11% of which are singletons. CD4+ cells of the naive, central memory, regulatory and stem cell-like memory types were sorted via CD45RO/CCR7/CD25/CD127/CD95/CD27. Sequencing used central memory CD4+ T cells from blood. This chain connects TRBV23-1 to TRBJ2-7, with D unclear. TRBV23-1 qualifies as an ORF whose function is uncertain. The receptor's source is a man aged 18 to 29 in good health. The DNA of the CDR3 is TGCGCCAGCAGTCAATCCTCTTTTCGTGCTGAACCTTACGAGCAGTACTTC. Translation gives CASSQSSFRAEPYEQYF.